What follows are 10 T cell receptor beta chains derived from one specimen sequenced in a study of PD-1 blockade in classical Hodgkin lymphoma. Assay: immunoSEQ multiplex PCR; the TCRdb copy retains only in-frame clones and omits some. This sample has approximately 52,000 clones, with around 73% found just once. Every patient relapsed after autologous stem cell transplantation, and brentuximab vedotin exposure varied. The sample here was peripheral blood mononuclear cells (PBMCs), taken before the second cycle of nivolumab. These receptors originate from a human donor with classical Hodgkin lymphoma.

The chain combines TRBV6-1 with TRBJ1-3, with D maybe TRBD1 (5 bases). Per germline, CDR1 MNHNS and CDR2 SASEGT. The CDR3 has 15 residues. Trimming stripped 4 bases from V and 0 bases from J, with 10 bases between. The CDR3 DNA reads as TGTGCCAGCAGTGCGGGGACGCACTCTGGAAACACCATATATTTT. Translating gives CASSAGTHSGNTIYF.

This chain uses TRBV29-1 with TRBJ2-3; TRBD1 matches at 8 bases. This CDR3 is built from 14 residues. Germline CDR1 SQVTM, CDR2 ANQGSEA. V was clipped by 7 bases and J by 0 bases; unmatched bases: 6. CDR3: CSALDRVSTDTQYF. CDR3 DNA: TGCAGCGCCCTGGACAGGGTTAGCACAGATACGCAGTATTTT.

The CDR3 here is CASSRSGRNEQYF. As DNA, the CDR3 is TGTGCCAGCAGTCGTAGCGGGAGAAACGAGCAGTACTTC. The chain couples TRBV28 to TRBJ2-7; 9 bases line up with TRBD2. Trimming removed 5 bases from V and 5 bases from J; junction bases left unmatched: 4. CDR3 length equals 13 residues. CDR1 and CDR2 (germline): MDHEN, SYDVKM.

V usage is TRBV4-1 and J usage is TRBJ2-1; 10 bases are shared with TRBD2. The germline V gene has CDR1 MGHRA and CDR2 YSYEKL. CDR3 size: 16 residues. V lost 4 bases, J lost 0 bases, and 3 bases stayed unmatched. The CDR3: CASSRSSGSSYNEQFF. The CDR3 bases are TGCGCCAGCAGCCGGTCTAGCGGGAGCTCCTACAATGAGCAGTTCTTC.

This clone is medium-sized (0.01 to 0.1%). The chain links TRBV2 to TRBJ2-5; TRBD1 agrees at 8 bases. The germline V gene encodes CDR1 SNHLY and CDR2 FYNNEI. The trim removed 3 bases at V and 5 bases at J, leaving 5 bases unmatched. This CDR3 is 14 amino acids long. Here the CDR3 reads CASSETGVGETQYF. CDR3 in DNA: TGTGCCAGCAGTGAGACAGGGGTAGGGGAGACCCAGTACTTC.

V usage is TRBV18 and J usage is TRBJ2-1, with 7 positions matching TRBD1. The trim removed 4 bases at V and 0 bases at J, leaving 3 bases unmatched. The germline V gene encodes CDR1 KGHSH and CDR2 LQKENI. The CDR3 runs to 15 residues. CDR3 coding DNA: TGTGCCAGCTCACAGGGGGCTAGCTCCTACAATGAGCAGTTCTTC. The encoded protein is CASSQGASSYNEQFF.

This rearrangement joins TRBV15 to TRBJ2-5; D perhaps matches TRBD1 (6 bases). V was shortened by 3 bases and J by 1 base, with 9 bases between the two germline ends. Germline values: CDR1 LNHNV, CDR2 YYDKDF (reference sequence). The CDR3 extends over 14 amino acids. CDR3: CATSRRTVQETQYF. The CDR3 region has the DNA TGTGCCACCAGCAGGCGGACAGTCCAAGAGACCCAGTACTTC. Variable domain in full (rest from reference TRBV15 and TRBJ2-5): DAMVIQNPRYQVTQFGKPVTLSCSQTLNHNVMYWYQQKSSQAPKLLFHYYDKDFNNEADTPDNFQSRRPNTSFCFLDIRSPGLGDTAMYLCATSRRTVQETQYFGPGTRLLVL.

The chain combines TRBV5-4 with TRBJ1-2, with 9 bases that match TRBD1. V shed 1 base, J shed 6 bases, and the junction held 4 bases outside the gene matches. The CDR3 length is 14 residues. Germline V lookup: CDR1 SGHNT, CDR2 YYREEE (reference sequence). The CDR3 loop is CASSLTGGLDGYTF. CDR3 sequence (DNA): TGTGCCAGCAGCTTGACAGGGGGCTTGGATGGCTACACCTTC.

The chain uses TRBV6-5 and TRBJ2-1; D remains unclear. The CDR3 sequence is 15 residues long. Trimming pared 7 bases from V and 0 bases from J, leaving 13 bases between. Germline CDR1 is MNHEY and CDR2 is SVGAGI. The CDR3 nucleotides read TGTGCCAGCACTCCCCTACGGAGCTCCTACAATGAGCAGTTCTTC. This sequence encodes CASTPLRSSYNEQFF.

Note on this clone: Other DNA sequences from this sample encode an identical CDR3 as well. The CDR3 sequence is CAWSWASGLYNEQFF. The CDR3 nucleotides are TGTGCCTGGAGCTGGGCTAGCGGGCTTTACAATGAGCAGTTCTTC. This rearrangement joins TRBV30 to TRBJ2-1; 8 bases match TRBD2. CDR1 and CDR2 from the germline V gene are GTSNPN and SVGIG (reference sequence). The CDR3 is 15 amino acids. Trimming removed 3 bases from V and 4 bases from J; junction bases left unmatched: 8.